This TCR beta chain was sequenced in a study of vaccination and CD4 T cells after COVID-19. Study overall: Cellular stimulation was performed using overlapping spike peptides derived from SARS-CoV-2, HCoV-NL63, HCoV-OC43 and HCoV-229E.

Sequencing of the DNA from cultured CD4+ T cells was carried out with the Oncomine TCR Beta short-read assay. TCRdb recomputed calls from the PCR reads with MiXCR, one row per CDR3 protein. The table has several thousand distinct CDR3 sequences, over 40% seen once. Described treatment: roughly 10-day PBMC culture with coronavirus spike peptide pools or control peptides (ViraFEST assay). Researchers collected the unexposed donor's CD4+ T cells before the COVID-19 pandemic (2011-2018). General study results and limits: From about 20 to 38, the median of SARS-CoV-2-reactive clonotypes rose without reaching significance. Vaccine-specific clones numbering 304 of 307 showed spike mono-reactivity in convalescent patients.

This clonotype occurred a few times. Its antigen is still unknown. This CDR3 has 11 residues. CDR1 and CDR2 (germline): SEHNR, FQNEAQ (reference sequence). Trimming shortened V by 3 bases and J by 4 bases, and 4 bases separated the two germline ends. The TCR sequence derives from a human donor in good health. What was sequenced was CD4+ T cells from blood, cultured in vitro. This sequence joins TRBV7-9 and TRBJ2-7; no definite D call. CDR3: CASSLEYEQYF. CDR3 nucleotides: TGTGCCAGCAGCTTGGAATACGAGCAGTACTTC.